This T cell receptor (beta chain) was obtained from a study of regulatory T cells in long-lasting Graves disease. Described time point: newly diagnosed GD, antithyroid drugs for less than 3 months. Isolated PBMC RNA provided the starting material for the TCR library. The CDR3 is made up of 17 amino acids. V was cut by 2 bases and J by 1 base, with 16 bases left in between. Per germline, CDR1 MNHEY and CDR2 SMNVEV (reference sequence). iRepertoire HTBI primers and Arm-PCR of CDR3 regions built TCR beta libraries. MiXCR, run by TCRdb on the multiplex PCR reads, gives a single entry per CDR3 protein. The table has hundreds of thousands of distinct CDR3 sequences, approximately 12% seen once. This clonotype was detected many times. These data were likewise used in another study, on T cells in Graves' hyperthyroidism and ophthalmopathy.

The sample here was peripheral blood mononuclear cells (PBMCs), taken at new diagnosis, from a patient treated with antithyroid drugs. V gene TRBV27 combines with J gene TRBJ2-3; D possibly corresponds to TRBD1 (5 bases). The receptor comes from a woman between 25 and 40 years old with Graves disease. CDR3 nucleotides: TGTGCCAGCAGTTTACTTCTGGCAGGGTCTGGCACAGATACGCAGTATTTT. Translating it yields CASSLLLAGSGTDTQYF.